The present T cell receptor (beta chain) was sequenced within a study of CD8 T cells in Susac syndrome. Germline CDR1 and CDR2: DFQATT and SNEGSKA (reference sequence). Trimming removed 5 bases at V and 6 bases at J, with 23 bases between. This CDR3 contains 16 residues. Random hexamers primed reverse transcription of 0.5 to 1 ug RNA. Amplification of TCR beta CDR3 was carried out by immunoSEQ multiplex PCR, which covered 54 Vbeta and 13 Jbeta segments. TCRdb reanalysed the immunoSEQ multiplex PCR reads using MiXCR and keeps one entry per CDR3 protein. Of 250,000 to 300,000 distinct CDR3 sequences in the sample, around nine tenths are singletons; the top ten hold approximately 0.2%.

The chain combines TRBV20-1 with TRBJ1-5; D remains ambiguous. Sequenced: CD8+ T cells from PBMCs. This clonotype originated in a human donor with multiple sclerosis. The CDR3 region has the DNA TGCAGTGCTTACCCAATCGACGCGGTTTTTGGTCAGCCCCAGCATTTT. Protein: CSAYPIDAVFGQPQHF.